This T cell receptor (beta chain) is drawn from a study of shared clonotypes between healthy human individuals. Study findings and constraints: Richness estimates generally favored naive over memory subsets. It was only blood that was sampled, and tissue repertoires likely differ. Clonotypes shared by all four donors outscored non-shared clonotypes in generation probability.

The CDR3 extends over 12 amino acids. Trimming stripped 3 bases from V and 5 bases from J, with 7 bases between. CDR1 and CDR2 (germline): KGHSH, LQKENI. With regard to this clone: The antigen remains unidentified.

The split of CD4+ cells yielded CD45RA+ naive and CD45RA-negative memory subsets. The data were produced by immunoSEQ multiplex PCR, yet TCRdb's version contains in-frame clones alone and is incomplete. The sample has more than 2,000,000 clones; 85% to 95% are singletons. The sequence was collected from a man younger than 30 in good health. V gene TRBV18 combines with J gene TRBJ1-1; D ambiguous. The sample consisted of naive CD4+ T cells sorted from blood. Subset given: CD45RA+ positively selected. CDR3 amino acids: CASSPARTEAFF. CDR3 DNA: TGTGCCAGCTCACCCGCTCGAACTGAAGCTTTCTTT.